The rows below give T cell receptor beta chains drawn from one sample of a study of regulatory T cells in long-lasting Graves disease. TCRdb itself ran the multiplex PCR reads through MiXCR, one entry per CDR3 protein. The sample includes 300,000 to 400,000 distinct CDR3 sequences, 20% of them seen just once. The source was peripheral blood mononuclear cells (PBMCs), collected when the disease was refractory, from a patient treated with antithyroid drugs. These receptors originate from a female donor with Graves disease. CDR3s include the opening cysteine and the closing phenylalanine or tryptophan. A D gene is named only where the DNA matches it firmly. Clone size is not always given. Where it is, it says once, few, many or a class for expanded clones.

-,TRBV18,many,TRBJ2-7,CASSLQQLVSEQYF,TGTGCCAGCTCACTACAGCAGTTGGTGAGTGAGCAGTACTTC
-,TRBV7-9,-,TRBJ1-5,CASSLGSGTSSNQPQHF,TGTGCCAGCAGCTTAGGAAGTGGGACAAGTAGCAATCAGCCCCAGCATTTT
-,TRBV3-1,many,TRBJ1-1,CASSQGGEAFF,TGTGCCAGCAGCCAAGGCGGCGAAGCTTTCTTT
TRBD2,TRBV5-1,many,TRBJ2-7,CASSTTSGTDEQYF,TGCGCCAGCAGCACGACTAGCGGGACGGATGAGCAGTACTTC
TRBD1,TRBV27,many,TRBJ1-5,CASSRLPGQPGYSNQPQHF,TGTGCCAGCAGTCGACTACCGGGACAGCCTGGCTATAGCAATCAGCCCCAGCATTTT
-,TRBV28,-,TRBJ1-3,CASSSPGPPGTIYF,TGTGCCAGCAGTTCCCCGGGTCCCCCGGGCACCATATATTTT
-,TRBV7-8,-,TRBJ2-7,CASSLYRASGDEQYF,TGTGCCAGCAGCTTATACAGGGCTTCCGGGGACGAGCAGTACTTC
-,TRBV27,many,TRBJ2-5,CASRETEQETQYF,TGTGCCAGCCGGGAGACTGAGCAAGAGACCCAGTACTTC
-,TRBV7-9,few,TRBJ2-7,CASSFPGPAYEQYF,TGTGCCAGCAGCTTTCCGGGACCAGCCTACGAGCAGTACTTC
-,TRBV11-2,once,TRBJ2-3,CASSSGPGPLVTDTQYF,TGTGCCAGCAGCTCAGGACCGGGTCCTTTGGTCACAGATACGCAGTATTTT
-,TRBV20-1,many,TRBJ1-1,CSARDPGGLNTEAFF,TGCAGTGCTAGAGATCCGGGGGGACTGAACACTGAAGCTTTCTTT
-,TRBV20-1,-,TRBJ1-1,CSARDRGGQGVTEAFF,TGCAGTGCTAGAGATCGGGGAGGGCAGGGTGTCACTGAAGCTTTCTTT
TRBD2,TRBV15,many,TRBJ2-5,CATSKRLAGGPETQYF,TGTGCCACCAGCAAACGACTAGCGGGAGGGCCAGAGACCCAGTACTTC
TRBD1,TRBV4-1,few,TRBJ2-7,CASSQDKGQGAYEQYF,TGCGCCAGCAGCCAAGATAAGGGACAGGGGGCCTACGAGCAGTACTTC
-,TRBV19,few,TRBJ1-5,CASKPGDPPYSNQPQHF,TGTGCCAGTAAACCAGGGGACCCACCATATAGCAATCAGCCCCAGCATTTT
-,TRBV13,-,TRBJ1-4,CASSLKQENEKLVF,TGTGCCAGCAGCTTGAAGCAGGAGAATGAAAAACTGGTTTTT
TRBD1,TRBV7-9,many,TRBJ2-7,CASSSPKGGASYEQYF,TGTGCCAGCAGCTCACCCAAAGGGGGCGCATCCTACGAGCAGTACTTC
TRBD1,TRBV2,once,TRBJ2-1,CASSMDRGLGNEQFF,TGTGCCAGCAGCATGGACAGGGGCCTAGGCAACGAGCAGTTCTTC
TRBD2,TRBV9,-,TRBJ2-7,CASSVELAGFYEQYF,TGTGCCAGCAGCGTGGAGCTAGCGGGATTCTACGAGCAGTACTTC
TRBD1,TRBV10-3,-,TRBJ1-2,CAITGDSNYGYTF,TGTGCCATCACGGGGGACAGCAACTATGGCTACACCTTC
TRBD1,TRBV11-2,many,TRBJ2-7,CASSLVRGQGHEQYF,TGTGCCAGCAGCTTAGTTAGGGGACAGGGCCACGAGCAGTACTTC
-,TRBV10-3,few,TRBJ1-2,CAISTRSAYGYTF,TGTGCCATCAGTACCCGGTCGGCTTATGGCTACACCTTC
TRBD1,TRBV6-1,many,TRBJ2-7,CASSIQGASVPYEQYF,TGTGCCAGCAGTATCCAGGGGGCATCCGTTCCCTACGAGCAGTACTTC
-,TRBV12-3/TRBV12-4,many,TRBJ1-5,CASSPGSINQPQHF,TGTGCCAGCAGCCCTGGGTCGATCAATCAGCCCCAGCATTTT
-,TRBV4-1,-,TRBJ1-5,CASSQEWAINQPQHF,TGCGCCAGCAGCCAAGAGTGGGCCATCAATCAGCCCCAGCATTTT
-,TRBV12-3/TRBV12-4,many,TRBJ1-2,CASSLVEGSGYGYTF,TGTGCCAGCAGTTTAGTTGAGGGGTCCGGCTATGGCTACACCTTC
TRBD1,TRBV28,many,TRBJ1-4,CASSLGQAGTRNEKLFF,TGTGCCAGCAGTTTAGGACAGGCGGGGACTAGGAATGAAAAACTGTTTTTT
TRBD1,TRBV2,many,TRBJ1-6,CASTASPGTGRTPLHF,TGTGCCAGCACGGCCAGCCCCGGGACAGGGCGGACACCCCTCCACTTT
TRBD2,TRBV6-1,-,TRBJ2-7,CATREDGTYEQYF,TGTGCCACCCGGGAGGACGGTACCTACGAGCAGTACTTC
-,TRBV3-1,many,TRBJ2-2,CASSRFNGELFF,TGTGCCAGCAGCCGTTTCAACGGGGAGCTGTTTTTT
-,TRBV4-2,-,TRBJ1-2,CASSQDWGSYTF,TGTGCCAGCAGCCAAGATTGGGGAAGCTACACCTTC
TRBD1,TRBV2,many,TRBJ2-2,CASGRDSGISGELFF,TGTGCCAGCGGCCGGGACAGCGGTATCTCCGGGGAGCTGTTTTTT
-,TRBV7-9,-,TRBJ1-2,CASSLAQGYAQGYTF,TGTGCCAGCAGCTTAGCGCAGGGTTATGCCCAGGGCTACACCTTC
TRBD2,TRBV3-1,few,TRBJ2-2,CASSQFSLAGENTGELFF,TGTGCCAGCAGCCAATTCTCCTTAGCGGGTGAGAACACCGGGGAGCTGTTTTTT
TRBD1,TRBV10-3,few,TRBJ1-2,CAISEGGQGAYGYTF,TGTGCCATCAGTGAAGGAGGACAGGGGGCCTATGGCTACACCTTC
-,TRBV15,many,TRBJ1-1,CATSRELNTEAFF,TGTGCCACCAGCAGAGAGCTGAACACTGAAGCTTTCTTT
-,TRBV12-3/TRBV12-4,many,TRBJ2-7,CASSPYGAGEQYF,TGTGCCAGCAGCCCTTATGGGGCGGGGGAGCAGTACTTC
-,TRBV6-5,many,TRBJ1-1,CASSYTGNTEAFF,TGTGCCAGCAGTTACACGGGGAACACTGAAGCTTTCTTT
TRBD1,TRBV18,-,TRBJ1-1,CASSPYTGATEAFF,TGTGCCAGCTCTCCTTATACAGGGGCCACTGAAGCTTTCTTT
-,TRBV30,few,TRBJ1-3,CAWSVPRNTIYF,TGTGCCTGGAGTGTACCCCGAAACACCATATATTTT
TRBD1,TRBV6-5,many,TRBJ2-6,CASSSTGGSTGANVLTF,TGTGCCAGCAGTTCCACAGGGGGTTCTACTGGGGCCAACGTCCTGACTTTC
TRBD1,TRBV5-1,-,TRBJ2-7,CASSLAGQGYHEQYF,TGCGCCAGCAGCTTGGCGGGACAGGGGTATCACGAGCAGTACTTC